One and the same sample provided the 21 T cell receptor beta chains below, sequenced in a study of a mutant IDH1 vaccine in newly diagnosed glioma (dated by TCRdb to the early 2020s). These receptors' antigens are unknown. The receptor library was made with the immunoSEQ multiplex PCR assay. TCRdb's version of the immuneACCESS table is confined to in-frame rearrangements and falls short of the full clone set. An unresolved V gene accounts for under half of the shortfall where checked; the remainder is of unknown origin. This sample is represented by about 24,000 clones; roughly 82% of them were singletons. About 3.8% of the sample is taken by the ten largest. The label giving this sample's time point can be read as: week 47, end of study. Every vaccine dose consisted of 300 ug of a 20-mer mutant IDH1 peptide in Montanide, administered subcutaneously together with topical imiquimod. The sample was PBMCs, taken from a glioma patient whose treatment included an IDH1 peptide vaccine. These receptor sequences come from a man in his forties with glioma. Some clones in this sample may be carry-over from other donors' samples.

The chain links TRBV6-9 to TRBJ1-2, with D unresolved. Trimming left V 7 bases short and J 4 bases short, with 16 bases between. The CDR3 is 14 amino acids. Germline CDR1 MNHGY, CDR2 SVAAGI. The CDR3, as DNA: TGTGCCAGCATCTGTATAGCGCGCCCCTATGGCTACACCTTC. Protein sequence: CASICIARPYGYTF.

The CDR3 loop is CAWNWIANTGELFF. The CDR3 nucleotides read TGTGCCTGGAATTGGATCGCGAACACCGGGGAGCTGTTTTTT. This rearrangement joins TRBV30 to TRBJ2-2; D call uncertain. Germline V CDR1 and CDR2: GTSNPN, SVGIG (reference sequence). Trimming took off 4 bases at V and 0 bases at J, with 9 bases between the two ends. The CDR3 contains 14 residues.

The chain links TRBV19 to TRBJ1-4; D remains ambiguous. The V end lost 8 bases, the J end lost 5 bases, and 6 bases lay between the germline ends. There are 11 residues in the CDR3. Germline assignment: CDR1 LNHDA and CDR2 SQIVND (reference sequence). The CDR3 sequence is CASERNEKLFF. Here the CDR3 DNA reads TGTGCCAGTGAACGAAATGAAAAACTGTTTTTT.

V is TRBV6-5 and J is TRBJ1-1, with D unresolved. The germline V and J ends were trimmed by 0 bases and 8 bases, with 16 bases remaining between them. The V gene's germline CDR1 is MNHEY and CDR2 SVGAGI. The CDR3 sequence is 15 residues long. Here the CDR3 reads CASSYSVERRLEAFF. The CDR3, as DNA: TGTGCCAGCAGTTACTCGGTGGAACGGCGCCTAGAAGCTTTCTTT.

This chain uses TRBV12-5 with TRBJ1-1, with D hard to call. V was pared by 5 bases and J by 6 bases, with 19 bases between. The CDR3 is 15 amino acids. The germline V gene has CDR1 LGHNT and CDR2 FRNRAP. CDR3 residues: CASGPFPQLGPEAFF. CDR3 sequence (DNA): TGTGCTAGTGGTCCTTTCCCGCAGCTTGGGCCTGAAGCTTTCTTT.

The chain has TRBV6-5 and TRBJ2-5; TRBD2 might be the D (6 bases). Germline V gene sequence: CDR1 MNHEY, CDR2 SVGAGI. This CDR3 has 15 residues. Trimming took off 2 bases at V and 4 bases at J, with 14 bases between the two ends. In DNA, the CDR3 is TGTGCCAGCAGTTACGCACGGACGGAGGGAGAGACCCAGTACTTC. This sequence encodes CASSYARTEGETQYF.

This clone turned up a few times. This rearrangement joins TRBV20-1 to TRBJ2-3; D unresolved. This CDR3 is 10 amino acids long. Trimming pared 7 bases from V and 2 bases from J, leaving 4 bases between. The V gene's germline CDR1 is DFQATT and CDR2 SNEGSKA (reference sequence). This CDR3 reads CSGATDTQYF. CDR3 DNA: TGCAGTGGTGCCACAGATACGCAGTATTTT.

This clone came up a few times. V and J are TRBV18 and TRBJ1-1; 8 bases line up with TRBD1. The CDR3 length is 14 residues. With V trimmed by 8 bases and J by 2 bases, 7 bases remained unmatched. Germline lookup yields CDR1 KGHSH and CDR2 LQKENI. CDR3 sequence (DNA): TGTGCCAGCACCCGGACAGGGAGTAACACTGAAGCTTTCTTT. This translates into CASTRTGSNTEAFF.

This clone was seen only a few times. The chain has TRBV11-2 and TRBJ2-7, with D possibly being TRBD1 or TRBD2 (5 bases each). Germline assignment: CDR1 SGHAT and CDR2 FQNNGV. The CDR3 loop spans 12 amino acids. The V end lost 5 bases, the J end lost 12 bases, and 17 bases lay between the germline ends. The CDR3 loop reads CASSPGTRRRYF. As DNA, the CDR3 is TGTGCCAGCAGCCCCGGGACCCGCCGGCGGTACTTC.

The chain has TRBV30 and TRBJ1-2, with a possible D match to TRBD1 (6 bases). This CDR3 is built from 14 residues. Germline V CDR1 and CDR2: GTSNPN, SVGIG (reference sequence). The V gene lost 1 base and the J gene lost 8 bases, with 17 bases spanning the gap. CDR3 DNA sequence: TGTGCCTGGAGTGCCCGACAGGCCCCAATGGGCTACACCTTC. This gives the protein CAWSARQAPMGYTF.

This clone has only one observation. This rearrangement joins TRBV7-3 to TRBJ2-7; no clear D. V was clipped by 1 base and J by 5 bases, with 9 bases between them. This CDR3 comprises 13 residues. Germline CDR1 SGHTA, CDR2 FQGTGA. CDR3 region: CASSLNWADEQYF. In DNA form, the CDR3 reads TGTGCCAGCAGCTTAAACTGGGCTGACGAGCAGTACTTC.

The V gene is TRBV4-2, the J gene TRBJ1-3; D not resolved. CDR1 is LGHNA, CDR2 YNFKEQ, per germline. V was shortened by 6 bases and J by 2 bases, with 8 bases between the two germline ends. This CDR3 spans 13 amino acids. The CDR3 is CASRGAPGNTIYF. The CDR3, as DNA: TGTGCCAGCAGAGGCGCTCCTGGAAACACCATATATTTT.

The chain links TRBV9 to TRBJ2-2; 8 nucleotides line up with TRBD2. This CDR3 has 15 residues. V gave up 7 bases and J gave up 6 bases; unmatched junction bases: 11. CDR1 and CDR2 (germline): SGDLS, YYNGEE. CDR3 sequence (DNA): TGTGCCAGCGGCCTTGGGCGGGGGGTTTCCGGGGAGCTGTTTTTT. This encodes CASGLGRGVSGELFF.

Notes on this clone: Germline and junction disagree at one end, which may indicate a read error. V is TRBV19 and J is TRBJ1-1; D not resolved. The CDR3 loop spans 11 amino acids. CDR1 is LNHDA and CDR2 is SQIVND in the germline V gene (reference sequence). The CDR3 nucleotides are TGTGCCAGTACCCGGAGCCGTGGGTGGGCCTTT. Translation: CASTRSRGWAF.

V usage is TRBV7-3 and J usage is TRBJ2-1, with a possible D match to TRBD2 (5 bases). Germline V gives CDR1 SGHTA, CDR2 FQGTGA. Trimming stripped 1 base from V and 7 bases from J, with 11 bases between. The CDR3 loop spans 14 amino acids. The CDR3 DNA follows: TGTGCCAGCAGCTTAAGTCTAGGAGGTAATGAGCAGTTCTTC. This gives the protein CASSLSLGGNEQFF.

J is TRBJ1-1 and V is TRBV4-3, with TRBD1 matching 8 bases. Germline lookup yields CDR1 LGHNA and CDR2 YSLEER. This CDR3 region has 17 residues. Germline trimming cut 4 bases from V and 3 bases from J; bases unmatched to any gene: 13. The CDR3 reads CASSPDTAGGADTEAFF. The CDR3 coding sequence is TGCGCCAGCAGCCCCGATACGGCAGGGGGCGCGGACACTGAAGCTTTCTTT.

The rearrangement uses TRBV19 and TRBJ1-4, with 7 positions matching TRBD1. The CDR3 totals 17 residues. V lost 4 bases, J lost 6 bases, and 14 bases stayed unmatched. Germline V gives CDR1 LNHDA, CDR2 SQIVND (reference sequence). The CDR3 loop is CASSTQRTGLGDEKLFF. CDR3 bases: TGTGCCAGTAGTACTCAGAGGACAGGCCTTGGGGATGAAAAACTGTTTTTT.

V is TRBV5-1 and J is TRBJ2-2; D perhaps matches TRBD2 (6 bases). CDR1 and CDR2 from the germline V gene are SGHRS and YFSETQ. V lost 3 bases to trimming and J lost 3 bases, with 9 bases between them. The CDR3 has 14 residues. The CDR3 region has the DNA TGCGCCAGCAGCTGGGGGGTGGACACCGGGGAGCTGTTTTTT. This encodes CASSWGVDTGELFF.

The chain links TRBV30 to TRBJ1-1; D gene uncertain. The CDR3 extends over 13 amino acids. Trimming left V 6 bases short and J 1 base short, with 12 bases between. The germline CDR1 and CDR2 sequences are GTSNPN and SVGIG (reference sequence). For the CDR3, the DNA is TGTGCCTGTACTAGGCGGGAGAACACTGAAGCTTTCTTT. This sequence encodes CACTRRENTEAFF.

The V and J genes are TRBV5-1 and TRBJ2-7; possible D gene TRBD2, 5 bases. The CDR3 totals 17 residues. V dropped 4 bases and J dropped 0 bases, with 20 bases sitting between them. In germline, CDR1 is SGHRS, CDR2 YFSETQ. In DNA form, the CDR3 reads TGCGCCAGCAGCCTCGAAGGCGAGGGATACCGCTCCTACGAGCAGTACTTC. Translation gives CASSLEGEGYRSYEQYF.

The rearrangement joins TRBV7-2 to TRBJ1-1, with a possible D match to TRBD1 (5 bases). The length of the CDR3 is 14 residues. Germline V lookup: CDR1 SGHTA, CDR2 FQGNSA. The V end lost 3 bases, the J end lost 11 bases, and 19 bases lay between the germline ends. The CDR3 spells CASSLGGAASGAFF. Written as DNA, the CDR3 is TGTGCCAGCAGCTTGGGGGGTGCGGCCTCAGGTGCTTTCTTT.